The 21 T cell receptor beta chains reported below all come from one sample, sequenced in a study of identical twins (dated by TCRdb to 2016 to 2017). Library creation used 5' RACE. The sequencing machine was an Illumina HiSeq 2000. TCRdb trimmed public reads at Q25 via fastp, called clones via MiXCR and kept in-frame beta chains. Rows with one shared CDR3 protein collapse into an entry with the most common genes and DNA. The sample contains approximately 470,000 distinct CDR3 sequences, 12% to 15% of them found a single time. The ten largest clonotypes hold more than 0.5% of the sample. Another study also made use of these data, one on yellow fever vaccine responses in identical twins.

Sequenced input: CD4+ T cells sorted from blood. The receptors were sampled from a young woman in good health.

This clonotype showed up just a few times. The genes are TRBV24-1 and TRBJ2-3; possibly TRBD2 for D (5 bases). The ends were cut back, 1 base at V and 10 bases at J, with 8 bases in the middle. The length of the CDR3 is 12 residues. Germline V lookup: CDR1 KGHDR, CDR2 SFDVKD. The CDR3 is CATSDFRDAQYF. The CDR3 nucleotides are TGTGCCACCAGTGATTTCCGGGATGCGCAGTATTTT.

J is TRBJ2-7 and V is TRBV21-1; TRBD1 is the table's D call, not checked against the DNA. TRBV21-1 is listed as a pseudogene. There are 18 residues in the CDR3. In DNA form, the CDR3 reads TGTGCCAGCAGCAAAACTAAGACAGGGGTCCCCCTTACCTACGAGCAGTACTTC. Translating it yields CASSKTKTGVPLTYEQYF.

The chain uses TRBV6-2 or TRBV6-3 and TRBJ2-3; D might be TRBD2 (6 bases). CDR3 length equals 15 residues. V gave up 5 bases and J gave up 5 bases, with 17 bases separating them. CDR1 is MNHEY and CDR2 is SVGEGT in the germline V gene. The CDR3 coding sequence is TGTGCCAGCAGTACGCGGGGTTCAGGACAAGATACGCAGTATTTT. This translates into CASSTRGSGQDTQYF.

The CDR3 reads CSVEVAGTDTQYF. In DNA form, the CDR3 reads TGCAGCGTTGAAGTTGCGGGCACAGATACGCAGTATTTT. The gene calls are TRBV29-1 and TRBJ2-3, with no clear D. CDR3 length: 13 residues. Germline CDR1 is SQVTM and CDR2 is ANQGSEA. The V gene lost 1 base and the J gene lost 1 base, with 6 bases spanning the gap.

This sequence joins TRBV20-1 and TRBJ1-1, with D unresolved. The germline V gene encodes CDR1 DFQATT and CDR2 SNEGSKA (reference sequence). The CDR3 contains 14 residues. Between the trimmed V and J ends, which lost 1 base and 6 bases, there was a span of 15 bases. CDR3 nucleotide sequence: TGCAGTGCTAGAGTGCCAGTTATAACCGCTGAAGCTTTCTTT. It codes for CSARVPVITAEAFF.

Concerning this clonotype itself: Its ends do not fully match the called genes, so a read error is possible. The V gene is TRBV7-7, the J gene TRBJ2-5, with TRBD1 matching 7 bases. The CDR3 is 15 residues long. Germline lookup yields CDR1 SSHAT and CDR2 FNYEAQ (reference sequence). The CDR3 is CASSLGAGGIETQYF. The CDR3 DNA follows: TGTGCTAGCAGCTTAGGTGCAGGGGGTATAGAGACCCAGTACTTC.

This clonotype appeared a few times. The chain carries TRBV3-1 and TRBJ1-2; D is perhaps TRBD1 (6 bases). The CDR3 runs to 13 residues. V was cut by 1 base and J by 5 bases, with 8 bases left in between. Germline V gives CDR1 LGHDT, CDR2 YNNKEL (reference sequence). The CDR3 DNA sequence: TGTGCCAGCAGCCAAGGGGACATTTATGGCTACACCTTC. Its protein product is CASSQGDIYGYTF.

At least ten counts were recorded for this clonotype. This CDR3 reads CASSLGGGGELFF. The DNA of the CDR3 is TGCGCCAGCAGCTTGGGAGGCGGCGGGGAGCTGTTTTTT. The chain employs TRBV5-1 and TRBJ2-2; D unresolved. The germline gives CDR1 SGHRS, CDR2 YFSETQ. CDR3 length: 13 residues. V lost 0 bases and J lost 7, with 7 bases in between. Full variable domain (rest looked up from reference TRBV5-1 and TRBJ2-2): KAGVTQTPRYLIKTRGQQVTLSCSPISGHRSVSWYQQTPGQGLQFLFEYFSETQRNKGNFPGRFSGRQFSNSRSEMNVSTLELGDSALYLCASSLGGGGELFFGEGSRLTVL.

This clonotype showed up just a few times. The chain is built from TRBV6-1 and TRBJ2-1; D remains ambiguous. The CDR3 extends over 15 amino acids. The V gene lost 5 bases and the J gene lost 0 bases, with 11 bases spanning the gap. From germline, CDR1 is MNHNS and CDR2 SASEGT. CDR3 DNA: TGTGCCAGCAGTCAAACGTGGAGCTCCTACAATGAGCAGTTCTTC. Translating gives CASSQTWSSYNEQFF.

The CDR3 nucleotides read TGTGCCAGCAGCTTAGGCGTTAGCGGCCACTACAATGAGCAGTTCTTC. Translated: CASSLGVSGHYNEQFF. V and J are TRBV7-2 and TRBJ2-1; D might be TRBD2 (6 bases). The CDR3 totals 16 residues. Trimming removed 1 base at V and 3 bases at J, with 13 bases between. Germline V lookup: CDR1 SGHTA, CDR2 FQGNSA.

The chain uses TRBV15 and TRBJ2-1, with D tentatively TRBD2 (5 bases). The V and J ends lost 0 bases and 9 bases respectively, with 15 bases between them. This CDR3 has 15 residues. Germline loops: CDR1 LNHNV, CDR2 YYDKDF (reference sequence). The CDR3 DNA follows: TGTGCCACCAGCAGAGATGGACTGGGGATCGGTGAGCAGTTCTTC. Translating gives CATSRDGLGIGEQFF.

This chain links TRBV6-1 with TRBJ2-7; D unresolved. From germline, CDR1 is MNHNS and CDR2 SASEGT. The CDR3 has 13 residues. Trimming removed 5 bases at V and 2 bases at J, with 10 bases between. CDR3 DNA: TGTGCCAGCAGTCGCGGACCTACCTACGAGCAGTACTTC. This gives the protein CASSRGPTYEQYF.

This clonotype occurred a few times. The chain has TRBV6-5 and TRBJ1-1; D gene ambiguous. V lost 2 bases to trimming and J lost 2 bases, with 12 bases between them. The CDR3 extends over 15 amino acids. Germline CDR1 reads MNHEY; CDR2 reads SVGAGI. CDR3 nucleotides: TGTGCCAGCAGTTACAAAAGCCCGGGAAACACTGAAGCTTTCTTT. Residues: CASSYKSPGNTEAFF.

The chain uses TRBV11-1 and TRBJ2-1; 9 bases line up with TRBD2. This CDR3 is 16 amino acids long. The germline V gene encodes CDR1 SGHAT and CDR2 FQDESV (reference sequence). Trimming took 5 bases from V and 8 from J; bases not matched to a gene: 13. Here the CDR3 DNA reads TGTGCCAGCAGCCCGCGAGGCGGGAGGGCCCTTCATGAGCAGTTCTTC. It codes for CASSPRGGRALHEQFF.

This clonotype has just a few counts. The gene calls are TRBV7-6 and TRBJ2-5, with 14 bases that match TRBD2. Germline V gene lookup returns CDR1 SGHVS and CDR2 FNYEAQ. The junction had 2 bases not matched to a gene; V was cut back by 2 bases and J by 3 bases. The CDR3 is 16 amino acids. DNA of the CDR3: TGTGCCAGCAGCTTACCGGGACTAGCGGGAGAAGAGACCCAGTACTTC. Translation: CASSLPGLAGEETQYF.

This clonotype was seen a handful of times. This rearrangement joins TRBV4-2 to TRBJ2-3, with D possibly being TRBD1 or TRBD2 (6 bases each). V shed 0 bases and J shed 3 bases, with 10 bases lying between them. CDR3 length: 15 residues. Looked up from germline, CDR1 is LGHNA and CDR2 is YNFKEQ. DNA of the CDR3: TGTGCCAGCAGCCAAGATAAGGGGGGAACAGATACGCAGTATTTT. This translates into CASSQDKGGTDTQYF.

This chain links TRBV11-2 with TRBJ2-1; 8 nucleotides match TRBD2. With V trimmed by 1 base and J by 5 bases, 16 bases remained unmatched. The CDR3 is 19 residues long. Germline CDR1 SGHAT, CDR2 FQNNGV. Written as DNA, the CDR3 is TGTGCCAGCAGCTTAGGGGGGTTAGCGGGGACGTACTTGGACAATGAGCAGTTCTTC. Amino acids: CASSLGGLAGTYLDNEQFF.

The chain combines TRBV20-1 with TRBJ2-5; D remains ambiguous. The CDR3 covers 13 residues. Per the germline V gene, CDR1 is DFQATT and CDR2 is SNEGSKA (reference sequence). The V end was cut by 3 bases, the J end by 2 bases, with 10 bases between. The CDR3 DNA is TGCAGTGCTAGTAGACTGATGCAAGAGACCCAGTACTTC. Encoded protein: CSASRLMQETQYF.

The chain is built from TRBV6-1 and TRBJ2-7, with D maybe TRBD1 (6 bases). Germline CDR1 and CDR2: MNHNS and SASEGT. This CDR3 region has 15 residues. The V and J ends lost 6 bases and 3 bases respectively, with 18 bases between them. The CDR3 loop is CASSFGAGALYEQYF. The DNA of the CDR3 is TGTGCCAGCAGCTTTGGGGCAGGGGCGCTCTACGAGCAGTACTTC.

Regarding this clonotype: One junction end disagrees with the germline gene, perhaps due to a read error. The V and J genes are TRBV29-1 and TRBJ2-3; 7 bases are a match to TRBD1. CDR3 length equals 16 residues. Germline values: CDR1 SQVTM, CDR2 ANQGSEA. The CDR3 loop is CGVEDPGRGPFYTQYF. DNA for the CDR3: TGCGGCGTTGAAGATCCGGGTAGGGGGCCCTTTTATACGCAGTATTTT.

The sample holds a few counts of this clonotype. The rearrangement uses TRBV11-2 and TRBJ2-5, with 8 bases lining up with TRBD2. Germline lookup yields CDR1 SGHAT and CDR2 FQNNGV. The CDR3 consists of 14 residues. Germline trimming cut 4 bases from V and 1 base from J; bases unmatched to any gene: 2. The CDR3 DNA is TGTGCCAGCAGCTGGGGACTAGTCCAAGAGACCCAGTACTTC. As protein: CASSWGLVQETQYF.